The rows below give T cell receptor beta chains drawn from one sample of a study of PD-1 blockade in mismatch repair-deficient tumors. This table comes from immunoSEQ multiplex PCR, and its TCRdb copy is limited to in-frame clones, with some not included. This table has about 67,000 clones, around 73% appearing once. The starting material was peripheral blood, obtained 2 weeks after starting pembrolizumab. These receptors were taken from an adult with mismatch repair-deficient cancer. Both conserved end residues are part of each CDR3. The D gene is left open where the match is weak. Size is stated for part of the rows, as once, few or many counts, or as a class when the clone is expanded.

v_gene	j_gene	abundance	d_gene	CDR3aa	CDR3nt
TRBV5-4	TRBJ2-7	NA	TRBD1	CASSFGDRGPTEQYF	TGTGCCAGCAGCTTCGGAGACAGGGGCCCTACGGAGCAGTACTTC
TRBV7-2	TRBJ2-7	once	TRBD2	CASSPRLAGGAYEQYF	TGTGCCAGCAGCCCAAGACTAGCGGGAGGGGCCTACGAGCAGTACTTC
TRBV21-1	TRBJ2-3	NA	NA	CASSHTDTQYF	TGTGCCAGCAGCCACACAGATACGCAGTATTTT
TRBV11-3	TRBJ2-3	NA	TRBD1	CASSQGAGTDTQYF	TGTGCCAGCAGCCAGGGGGCAGGCACAGATACGCAGTATTTT
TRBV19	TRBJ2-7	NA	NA	CARNAVWSSLLEQYF	TGTGCCAGAAACGCGGTGTGGAGTTCCCTCTTAGAGCAGTACTTC
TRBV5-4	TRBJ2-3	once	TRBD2	CASGRGRDSTDTQYF	TGTGCCAGCGGACGCGGGAGAGACAGCACAGATACGCAGTATTTT
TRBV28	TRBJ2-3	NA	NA	CASSLGSITDTQYF	TGTGCCAGCAGTTTAGGGTCGATCACAGATACGCAGTATTTT
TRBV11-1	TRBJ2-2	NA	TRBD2	CASRKSGTSRITGELFF	TGTGCCAGCAGAAAATCCGGGACTAGCCGAATCACCGGGGAGCTGTTTTTT
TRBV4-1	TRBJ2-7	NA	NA	CASSMGQVDEQYF	TGCGCCAGCAGCATGGGCCAAGTCGACGAGCAGTACTTC
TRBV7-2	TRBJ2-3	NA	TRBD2	CASSSQLLAGGLDTQYF	TGTGCCAGCAGCTCCCAATTACTAGCGGGAGGTCTGGATACGCAGTATTTT
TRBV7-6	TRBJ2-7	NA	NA	CASSPRGTAYPNEQYF	TGTGCCAGCAGCCCCCGGGGGACAGCGTATCCAAACGAGCAGTACTTC
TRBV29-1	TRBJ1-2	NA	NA	CSVAESRGRVNYGYTF	TGCAGCGTTGCGGAGAGCAGGGGCAGAGTGAACTATGGCTACACCTTC
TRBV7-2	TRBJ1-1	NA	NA	CASSYRQDTEAFF	TGTGCCAGCAGCTACCGACAGGACACTGAAGCTTTCTTT
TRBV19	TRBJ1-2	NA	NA	CASSIQANYYGYTF	TGTGCCAGTAGTATACAGGCCAACTACTATGGCTACACCTTC
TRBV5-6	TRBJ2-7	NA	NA	CASSFNRVPEQYF	TGTGCCAGCAGCTTCAACAGGGTCCCCGAGCAGTACTTC
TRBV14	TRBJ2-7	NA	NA	CASSQGPLSSYEQYF	TGTGCCAGCAGCCAAGGACCGCTCAGCTCCTACGAGCAGTACTTC
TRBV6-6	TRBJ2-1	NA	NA	CASTVTDYNEQFF	TGTGCCAGCACTGTGACAGACTACAATGAGCAGTTCTTC
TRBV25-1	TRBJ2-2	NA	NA	CASSEWEVTGELFF	TGTGCCAGCAGTGAATGGGAGGTTACCGGGGAGCTGTTTTTT
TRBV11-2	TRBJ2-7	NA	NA	CASSLGEGGPQYF	TGTGCCAGCAGCTTAGGTGAGGGGGGGCCGCAGTACTTC
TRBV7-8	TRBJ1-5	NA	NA	CASSHGDREGQPQHF	TGTGCCAGCAGCCATGGGGACCGCGAGGGTCAGCCCCAGCATTTT
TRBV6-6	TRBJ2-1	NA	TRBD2	CASEFGGGRYNEQFF	TGTGCCAGCGAGTTCGGCGGGGGACGATACAATGAGCAGTTCTTC
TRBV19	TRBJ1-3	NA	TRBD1	CAADPGQPGNTIYF	TGTGCCGCTGATCCGGGACAGCCTGGAAACACCATATATTTT